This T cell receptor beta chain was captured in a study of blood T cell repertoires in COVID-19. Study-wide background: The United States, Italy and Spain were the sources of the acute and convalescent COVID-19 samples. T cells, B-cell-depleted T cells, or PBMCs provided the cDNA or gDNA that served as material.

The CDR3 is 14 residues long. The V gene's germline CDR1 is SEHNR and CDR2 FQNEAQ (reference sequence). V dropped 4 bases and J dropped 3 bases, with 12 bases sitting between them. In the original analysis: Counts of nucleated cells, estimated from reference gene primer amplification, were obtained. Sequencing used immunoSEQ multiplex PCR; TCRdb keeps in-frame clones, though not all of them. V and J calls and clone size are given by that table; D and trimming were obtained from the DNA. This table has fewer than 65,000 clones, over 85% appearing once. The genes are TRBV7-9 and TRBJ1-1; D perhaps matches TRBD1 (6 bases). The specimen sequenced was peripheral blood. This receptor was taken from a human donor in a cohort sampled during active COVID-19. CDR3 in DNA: TGTGCCAGCAGCTCGACAGGAATCGACACTGAAGCTTTCTTT. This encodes CASSSTGIDTEAFF. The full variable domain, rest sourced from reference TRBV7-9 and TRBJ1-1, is DTGVSQNPRHKITKRGQNVTFRCDPISEHNRLYWYRQTLGQGPEFLTYFQNEAQLEKSRLLSDRFSAERPKGSFSTLEIQRTEQGDSAMYLCASSSTGIDTEAFFGQGTRLTVV.